These 22 T cell receptor beta chains came from one sample sequenced in a study of cytomegalovirus exposure and HLA in healthy donors. 13 Jbeta primers and 60 Vbeta primers were used for the PCR. Measured with immunoSEQ multiplex PCR; TCRdb has only the in-frame clones, and not every one. The table has 95,000 to 150,000 clones, under 80% seen once. Sequencing used PBMCs. The receptors stem from a man between 60 and 75 years old in good health and CMV-seropositive.

The rearrangement links TRBV7-3 to TRBJ2-6; 12 nucleotides match TRBD1. CDR3 length: 18 residues. Germline-derived CDR1 and CDR2 are SGHTA and FQGTGA. V gave up 5 bases and J gave up 4 bases; unmatched junction bases: 9. CDR3 DNA: TGTGCCAGCAGCCTGCTCGGGACAGGGGGCGCCGGGGCCAACGTCCTGACTTTC. It codes for CASSLLGTGGAGANVLTF. Complete variable domain (other parts from reference TRBV7-3 and TRBJ2-6): GAGVSQTPSNKVTEKGKYVELRCDPISGHTALYWYRQSLGQGPEFLIYFQGTGAADDSGLPNDRFFAVRPEGSVSTLKIQRTERGDSAVYLCASSLLGTGGAGANVLTFGAGSRLTVL.

The V call is TRBV7-9, the J call TRBJ2-7; D gene uncertain. Trimming took off 2 bases at V and 0 bases at J, with 5 bases between the two ends. Germline V gives CDR1 SEHNR, CDR2 FQNEAQ (reference sequence). The CDR3 extends over 13 amino acids. As DNA, the CDR3 is TGTGCCAGCAGCTTATTCAGCTCCTACGAGCAGTACTTC. Encoded protein: CASSLFSSYEQYF.

The J gene is TRBJ2-5, the V gene TRBV11-2; a weak D match, TRBD2 (6 bases). The length of the CDR3 is 13 residues. V was pared by 5 bases and J by 2 bases, with 9 bases between. Per germline, CDR1 SGHAT and CDR2 FQNNGV. This CDR3 is CASSRTTQETQYF. The CDR3 DNA is TGTGCCAGCAGCCGGACTACTCAAGAGACCCAGTACTTC.

This clone was seen a single time. The junction does not match germline at one end; this may be a read error. The gene calls are TRBV7-7 and TRBJ2-5; 8 nucleotides align to TRBD2. CDR1 and CDR2 from the germline V gene are SSHAT and FNYEAQ (reference sequence). CDR3 length: 15 amino acids. For the CDR3, the DNA is TGTGCCAGCAGCCCAGTACTAGCGGACCAAGGGACCCAGTACTTC. It specifies CASSPVLADQGTQYF.

The chain uses TRBV18 and TRBJ2-1; 8 positions match TRBD1. Germline values: CDR1 KGHSH, CDR2 LQKENI. The CDR3 has 16 amino acids. Trimming at V came to 3 bases and at J to 1 base, leaving 5 bases not matched to a gene. CDR3 amino acids: CASSPRDRISYNEQFF. The CDR3 nucleotides read TGTGCCAGCTCACCCCGGGACAGGATTTCCTACAATGAGCAGTTCTTC.

The table lists this clone with a few counts. J is TRBJ2-1 and V is TRBV11-2; TRBD1 agrees at 11 bases. Germline-derived CDR1 and CDR2 are SGHAT and FQNNGV. After removal of 4 bases from V and 10 bases from J, the junction contained 18 bases not matched to a gene. This CDR3 has 18 residues. CDR3 residues: CASSSRRGQGGLPSEQFF. DNA of the CDR3: TGTGCCAGCAGCTCGCGCCGGGGACAGGGGGGCCTACCATCGGAGCAGTTCTTC.

This sequence joins TRBV4-1 and TRBJ2-7, with 7 bases lining up with TRBD2. V was pared by 1 base and J by 3 bases, with 12 bases of the junction left unmatched. This CDR3 comprises 17 residues. Germline CDR1 reads MGHRA; CDR2 reads YSYEKL. CDR3 sequence: CASSQAGGGNFNYEQYF. Written as DNA, the CDR3 is TGCGCCAGCAGCCAAGCTGGGGGGGGAAACTTTAACTACGAGCAGTACTTC.

This clone was found once. The chain has TRBV4-2 and TRBJ2-3; 7 bases match TRBD2. CDR1 LGHNA and CDR2 YNFKEQ come from the germline V gene. Trimming at V came to 5 bases and at J to 0 bases, leaving 5 bases not matched to a gene. This CDR3 contains 15 residues. The CDR3 is CASSNSGSSTDTQYF. As DNA, the CDR3 is TGTGCCAGCAGCAATAGCGGGTCTAGCACAGATACGCAGTATTTT.

This chain uses TRBV6-6 with TRBJ2-1; TRBD1 aligns across 9 bases. Germline values: CDR1 MNHNY, CDR2 SVGAGI (reference sequence). With 5 bases clipped from V and 6 bases from J, the junction kept 11 bases outside the gene matches. The CDR3 has 16 residues. The DNA of the CDR3 is TGTGCCAGCAGTCGTTACCCGGGACAGGGCCTCAATGAGCAGTTCTTC. Protein product: CASSRYPGQGLNEQFF.

The chain joins TRBV6-5 to TRBJ1-2; 8 nucleotides match TRBD1. Trimming took 8 bases from V and 4 from J; bases not matched to a gene: 12. The CDR3 runs to 15 residues. Per germline, CDR1 MNHEY and CDR2 SVGAGI. The CDR3 nucleotides are TGTGCCAGCGGTCCTACAGGGGGGGCCCGCTATGGCTACACCTTC. Residues: CASGPTGGARYGYTF.

The chain employs TRBV29-1 and TRBJ2-1, with 10 bases aligning to TRBD2. The CDR3 extends over 13 amino acids. Germline lookup yields CDR1 SQVTM and CDR2 ANQGSEA. The ends lost 6 bases at V and 6 bases at J; junction bases unmatched: 5. As DNA, the CDR3 is TGCAGCGTAGGACTAGCGGACCCCAATGAGCAGTTCTTC. Translated: CSVGLADPNEQFF.

This clone was counted once. CDR3 bases: TGTGCCAGCAGCCGGGACAGGTACACTGAAGCTTTCTTT. This codes for CASSRDRYTEAFF. This chain links TRBV7-8 with TRBJ1-1; 8 bases fit TRBD1. V was clipped by 5 bases and J by 3 bases; unmatched bases: 2. The CDR3 is 13 amino acids. CDR1 SGHVS and CDR2 FQNEAQ come from the germline V gene.

The J gene is TRBJ2-7, the V gene TRBV5-1, with TRBD2 identical over 7 bases. This CDR3 has 14 residues. Germline V gene lookup returns CDR1 SGHRS and CDR2 YFSETQ. V was clipped by 4 bases and J by 3 bases; unmatched bases: 7. In nucleotides, the CDR3 is TGCGCCAGCAGCCTGGTAGTAGCGGGCTACGAGCAGTACTTC. Translation gives CASSLVVAGYEQYF.

The table lists this clone with a few counts. The rearrangement uses TRBV11-3 and TRBJ1-1; D not resolved. CDR1 is SGHNT and CDR2 is YENEEA in the germline V gene. The V end lost 6 bases, the J end lost 1 base, and 12 bases lay between the germline ends. The length of the CDR3 is 14 residues. CDR3: CASSPLGRNTEAFF. As DNA, the CDR3 is TGTGCCAGCAGTCCCCTGGGGAGGAACACTGAAGCTTTCTTT.

This chain uses TRBV6-6 with TRBJ2-5, with 12 bases matching TRBD2. After removal of 6 bases from V and 4 bases from J, the junction contained 6 bases not matched to a gene. This CDR3 region has 15 residues. CDR1 is MNHNY and CDR2 is SVGAGI in the germline V gene (reference sequence). This chain's CDR3 is CASRPTSGGRETQYF. The CDR3 DNA is TGTGCCAGCAGGCCGACTAGCGGGGGTCGAGAGACCCAGTACTTC.

V and J are TRBV5-1 and TRBJ2-5; 8 nucleotides agree with TRBD2. Germline assignment: CDR1 SGHRS and CDR2 YFSETQ. The CDR3 totals 14 residues. V lost 0 bases and J lost 3; bases outside the gene matches: 1. In nucleotides, the CDR3 is TGCGCCAGCAGCTTGGCACTAGCGGAAGAGACCCAGTACTTC. As protein: CASSLALAEETQYF.

This clone was seen a handful of times. The rearrangement joins TRBV4-2 to TRBJ2-1, with 12 positions matching TRBD2. The J segment lost 4 bases and the V segment lost 2 bases, leaving 6 bases of the junction unmatched. This CDR3 spans 17 amino acids. Per the germline V gene, CDR1 is LGHNA and CDR2 is YNFKEQ. Written as DNA, the CDR3 is TGTGCCAGCAGCCAAAGCACTAGCGGGGGGATGTACAATGAGCAGTTCTTC. Its translation is CASSQSTSGGMYNEQFF.

This chain joins TRBV28 and TRBJ2-7; D is perhaps TRBD2 (5 bases). Trimming left V 7 bases short and J 3 bases short, with 19 bases between. Germline V gene data show CDR1 as MDHEN and CDR2 as SYDVKM. The CDR3 has 15 residues. CDR3 nucleotide sequence: TGTGCCAGCACTCTCGTTTCGCCTGGGAGCTACGAGCAGTACTTC. Amino acids: CASTLVSPGSYEQYF.

This rearrangement joins TRBV5-1 to TRBJ2-5, with TRBD2 identical over 12 bases. The trim removed 0 bases at V and 3 bases at J, leaving 3 bases unmatched. Germline CDR1 is SGHRS and CDR2 is YFSETQ. The CDR3 extends over 16 amino acids. The CDR3 DNA reads TGCGCCAGCAGCTTGGGGACTAGCGGGGCTGAAGAGACCCAGTACTTC. It codes for CASSLGTSGAEETQYF.

There are a few counts of this clone. V gene TRBV15 combines with J gene TRBJ2-1; TRBD2 agrees at 9 bases. The CDR3 extends over 15 amino acids. CDR1 LNHNV and CDR2 YYDKDF come from the germline V gene (reference sequence). V gave up 0 bases and J gave up 9 bases; unmatched junction bases: 6. The chain's CDR3 is CATSRDSLAGPEQFF. The CDR3 DNA is TGTGCCACCAGCAGAGATTCCCTAGCGGGACCTGAGCAGTTCTTC.

This clone came up a few times. V and J are TRBV5-1 and TRBJ2-7; TRBD2 is a possible D gene (6 bases). There are 20 residues in the CDR3. V gave up 0 bases and J gave up 2 bases, with 27 bases separating them. The germline CDR1 and CDR2 sequences are SGHRS and YFSETQ. In nucleotides, the CDR3 is TGCGCCAGCAGCTTGGCAGCGGGTCGGACGGAATCCTCAGGAGCCTACGAGCAGTACTTC. Encoded protein: CASSLAAGRTESSGAYEQYF.

V is TRBV4-2 and J is TRBJ1-2, with 10 positions matching TRBD1. The germline V gene has CDR1 LGHNA and CDR2 YNFKEQ. The V segment lost 2 bases and the J segment 10 bases; nucleotides outside the gene matches: 7. This CDR3 contains 14 residues. The CDR3 DNA reads as TGTGCCAGCAGCCAACACGACAGGGGGCTGGACTACACCTTC. It specifies CASSQHDRGLDYTF.